This T cell receptor beta chain was retrieved from a study of OX40 agonist ivuxolimab in advanced cancers. Generated by immunoSEQ multiplex PCR, the TCRdb table keeps only in-frame clones and is missing some. The table has some 41,000 clones, 70% to 90% seen once. This clone has just a few counts. CDR3 size: 15 residues. V lost 0 bases to trimming and J lost 4 bases, with 10 bases between them. Germline CDR1 SEHNR, CDR2 FQNEAQ (reference sequence). This chain joins TRBV7-9 and TRBJ1-5; D gene ambiguous. Sequenced material: CD4+ or CD8+ T cells sorted from blood, taken in a trial of the OX40 agonist ivuxolimab. The TCR originated in an adult with an advanced solid tumor such as melanoma, head and neck, liver or kidney cancer. Here the CDR3 reads CASSLAPSENQPQHF. The CDR3 DNA reads as TGTGCCAGCAGCTTAGCGCCATCCGAGAATCAGCCCCAGCATTTT.